The entry that follows covers one T cell receptor beta chain sequence. The antigen is unknown. The data belong to a study of shared clonotypes between healthy human individuals. CDR3 length equals 12 residues. The germline V gene encodes CDR1 LGHNT and CDR2 FRNRAP. Trimming took 10 bases from V and 5 from J, leaving 14 bases between them. Findings and caveats of the study: The study generally estimated greater richness for naive than memory subsets.

Sequencing was performed with immunoSEQ multiplex PCR; in TCRdb, only in-frame clones are kept and a portion is missing. The table shows roughly 1.4 million clones, with around 98.5% occurring only once. The chain recombines TRBV12-5 with TRBJ1-1, with no clear D. The sequenced sample consisted of naive CD4+ T cells sorted from blood. Documented subset: CD45RA+ positively selected. This TCR came from a man aged 25-45 years in good health. The CDR3, as DNA: TGTGCTACCGCCCGAGATGGGACTGAAGCTTTCTTT. Its protein product is CATARDGTEAFF. The full variable domain, its missing parts supplied by reference TRBV12-5 and TRBJ1-1, is DARVTQTPRHKVTEMGQEVTMRCQPILGHNTVFWYRQTMMQGLELLAYFRNRAPLDDSGMPKDRFSAEMPDATLATLKIQPSEPRDSAVYFCATARDGTEAFFGQGTRLTVV.